These 30 T cell receptor beta chains were sequenced from one sample in a study of T cells after yellow fever vaccination. Via MiXCR, TCRdb re-called the 5' RACE reads, giving one row per CDR3 protein. This table has around 600,000 distinct CDR3 sequences, approximately 13% appearing once. The material sequenced was PBMCs, taken on the day of the yellow fever booster vaccination. Receptor source: a man aged 25-45 years who received the YFV17D yellow fever vaccine.

This clonotype was detected a few times. Here the CDR3 reads CASSYRTAYEQYF. The CDR3 nucleotides are TGTGCCAGCAGTTACCGGACAGCCTACGAGCAGTACTTC. The gene calls are TRBV6-5 and TRBJ2-7, with D perhaps TRBD1 (6 bases). CDR1 and CDR2 (germline): MNHEY, SVGAGI. The CDR3 extends over 13 amino acids. Trimming shortened V by 2 bases and J by 2 bases, and 7 bases separated the two germline ends.

This clonotype has more than one count but fewer than ten. This chain connects TRBV19 to TRBJ2-3, with D possibly being TRBD1 (6 bases). V dropped 10 bases and J dropped 2 bases, with 13 bases sitting between them. There are 13 residues in the CDR3. From germline, CDR1 is LNHDA and CDR2 SQIVND (reference sequence). The CDR3 DNA reads as TGTGCCACTAGCAGGACAGACACAGATACGCAGTATTTT. Translated, it gives CATSRTDTDTQYF.

This rearrangement joins TRBV5-6 to TRBJ2-3; tentative D call: TRBD2 (5 bases). The germline V gene has CDR1 SGHDT and CDR2 YYEEEE. V was clipped by 4 bases and J by 3 bases, with 27 bases between them. This CDR3 contains 19 residues. CDR3 in amino acids: CASSGGGDGVLIFTDTQYF. The CDR3 nucleotides read TGTGCCAGCAGCGGCGGAGGTGACGGCGTTTTAATATTTACAGATACGCAGTATTTT.

The chain combines TRBV5-4 with TRBJ2-7; a possible D gene is TRBD2 (6 bases). This CDR3 contains 17 residues. Germline CDR1 SGHNT, CDR2 YYREEE (reference sequence). With 4 bases removed from V and 4 bases from J, the gap between germline ends came to 24 bases. CDR3 region: CASSRFRDSQRAYEQYF. The CDR3 region has the DNA TGTGCCAGCAGCAGATTCCGGGACTCGCAAAGGGCGTACGAGCAGTACTTC.

The V gene is TRBV29-1, the J gene TRBJ2-7; D possibly uses TRBD1 or TRBD2 (5 bases each). The V gene's germline CDR1 is SQVTM and CDR2 ANQGSEA. The CDR3 loop spans 12 amino acids. V shed 4 bases and J shed 0 bases, with 7 bases lying between them. In DNA, the CDR3 is TGCAGCGTTGCGGGACCCTCCTACGAGCAGTACTTC. This translates into CSVAGPSYEQYF.

In this sample, this clonotype turned up a few times. The J gene is TRBJ2-7, the V gene TRBV7-2, with unresolved D. Between the trimmed V and J ends, which lost 1 base and 4 bases, there was a span of 17 bases. Germline V gives CDR1 SGHTA, CDR2 FQGNSA. This CDR3 has 16 amino acids. This CDR3 reads CASSLVSGWAPYEQYF. The CDR3, as DNA: TGTGCCAGCAGCTTAGTATCGGGCTGGGCACCATACGAGCAGTACTTC.

This clonotype has only a few counts. This sequence joins TRBV24-1 and TRBJ2-3; 11 nucleotides align to TRBD2. The V and J ends lost 4 bases and 6 bases, in that order; junction bases with no gene match: 5. The CDR3 has 15 residues. Germline V gene lookup returns CDR1 KGHDR and CDR2 SFDVKD. CDR3 amino acids: CATSDSRTSGDTQYF. Written as DNA, the CDR3 is TGTGCCACCAGTGACTCCCGGACTAGCGGGGATACGCAGTATTTT.

This clonotype occurred many times. The genes are TRBV11-2 and TRBJ2-3; 7 bases are shared with TRBD1. This CDR3 is 13 amino acids long. V was pared by 6 bases and J by 6 bases, with 6 bases of the junction left unmatched. Germline-derived CDR1 and CDR2 are SGHAT and FQNNGV. CDR3 sequence: CASSLQGTDTQYF. The CDR3 DNA sequence: TGTGCCAGCAGTTTACAGGGGACGGATACGCAGTATTTT.

V usage is TRBV29-1 and J usage is TRBJ2-7; no clear D. Deletions cut 4 bases from V and 5 bases from J, with 6 bases between. Germline CDR1 reads SQVTM; CDR2 reads ANQGSEA. The CDR3 is 10 amino acids. The CDR3 DNA reads TGCAGCGTTGTATGGGACGAGCAGTACTTC. The encoded protein is CSVVWDEQYF.

Details on this clonotype: This may be a read error: a much more frequent sequence differs by one nucleotide. The chain joins TRBV12-1 to TRBJ2-7; TRBD1, as called in the table, went unchecked against the DNA. TRBV12-1 is designated a pseudogene. The CDR3 is made up of 13 amino acids. CDR3 sequence reads: CAISPGDTYEQYF. The CDR3, as DNA: TGTGCCATCAGCCCGGGGGACACCTACGAGCAGTACTTC.

The chain recombines TRBV11-2 with TRBJ2-3; the D gene is possibly TRBD2 (6 bases). V lost 0 bases and J lost 4, with 8 bases in between. The CDR3 runs 14 residues. CDR1 and CDR2 (germline): SGHAT, FQNNGV. For the CDR3, the DNA is TGTGCCAGCAGCTTAGATAGGAGGGCAGATACGCAGTATTTT. Encoded protein: CASSLDRRADTQYF.

This clonotype was picked up one time. The rearrangement links TRBV20-1 to TRBJ1-1, with D unresolved. Looked up from germline, CDR1 is DFQATT and CDR2 is SNEGSKA (reference sequence). The CDR3 consists of 12 residues. V lost 0 bases and J 6 bases, leaving 8 bases between the germline ends. In DNA form, the CDR3 reads TGCAGTGCTAGAGATTACGTCGCTGAAGCTTTCTTT. The encoded protein is CSARDYVAEAFF.

This clonotype turned up a few times. The chain is built from TRBV12-3 or TRBV12-4 and TRBJ1-1; D not resolved. This CDR3 has 14 residues. Between the trimmed V and J ends, which lost 3 bases and 0 bases, there was a span of 8 bases. Here the CDR3 reads CASSFGIVNTEAFF. CDR3 in DNA: TGTGCCAGCAGTTTTGGGATCGTGAACACTGAAGCTTTCTTT.

This chain links TRBV24-1 with TRBJ2-5; TRBD2 agrees at 16 bases. Germline CDR1 KGHDR, CDR2 SFDVKD. With 3 bases clipped from V and 5 bases from J, the junction kept 2 bases outside the gene matches. CDR3 length equals 16 residues. CDR3 sequence: CATSDPGLAGGETQYF. The CDR3, as DNA: TGTGCCACCAGTGATCCGGGACTAGCGGGAGGGGAGACCCAGTACTTC.

This chain joins TRBV12-3 or TRBV12-4 and TRBJ2-1; D may be TRBD2 (5 bases). The V gene lost 6 bases and the J gene lost 4 bases, with 10 bases spanning the gap. The CDR3 length is 13 residues. This CDR3 is CASRERLYNEQFF. In nucleotides, the CDR3 is TGTGCCAGCAGGGAGCGGCTTTACAATGAGCAGTTCTTC.

This clonotype was counted only a few times. The J gene is TRBJ2-1, the V gene TRBV24-1; D uncertain. Trimming shortened V by 0 bases and J by 3 bases, and 8 bases separated the two germline ends. Germline assignment: CDR1 KGHDR and CDR2 SFDVKD. The CDR3 has 15 residues. The CDR3 here is CATSDLLSDYNEQFF. CDR3 nucleotides: TGTGCCACCAGTGATTTGCTCAGCGACTACAATGAGCAGTTCTTC.

The chain has TRBV18 and TRBJ2-3; unclear D gene. Trimming stripped 2 bases from V and 6 bases from J, with 9 bases between. Germline CDR1 is KGHSH and CDR2 is LQKENI. This CDR3 is 13 amino acids long. The CDR3 sequence: CASSPTKFDTQYF. The CDR3 bases are TGTGCCAGCTCACCAACGAAATTTGATACGCAGTATTTT.

This clonotype showed up just a few times. The genes are TRBV11-1 and TRBJ1-1, with 10 bases lining up with TRBD1. Per germline, CDR1 SGHAT and CDR2 FQDESV (reference sequence). CDR3 size: 18 residues. Trimming at V came to 5 bases and at J to 4 bases, leaving 16 bases not matched to a gene. The CDR3 loop reads CASSARTGGLPASTEAFF. In DNA form, the CDR3 reads TGTGCCAGCAGCGCCCGGACAGGGGGACTGCCCGCGAGCACTGAAGCTTTCTTT. Looking up the rest from reference TRBV11-1 and TRBJ1-1 gives the full variable domain: EAEVAQSPRYKITEKSQAVAFWCDPISGHATLYWYRQILGQGPELLVQFQDESVVDDSQLPKDRFSAERLKGVDSTLKIQPAELGDSAMYLCASSARTGGLPASTEAFFGQGTRLTVV.

CDR3 coding DNA: TGTGCCATCAGCCCCACTAGCGGGAGCGGCGAGCAGTACTTC. It specifies CAISPTSGSGEQYF. V usage is TRBV10-3 and J usage is TRBJ2-7; 11 bases match TRBD2. This CDR3 has 14 residues. Germline loops: CDR1 ENHRY, CDR2 SYGVKD. J lost 6 bases, V lost 6 bases, and 7 bases had no gene match.

V usage is TRBV29-1 and J usage is TRBJ2-1, with TRBD1 matching 9 bases. V lost 6 bases and J lost 5; bases outside the gene matches: 14. The length of the CDR3 is 16 residues. In germline, CDR1 is SQVTM, CDR2 ANQGSEA. CDR3 bases: TGCAGCGTACTTGGGACAGGGAAATTGGGGGACAATGAGCAGTTCTTC. It specifies CSVLGTGKLGDNEQFF.

This clonotype was seen more than once but under ten times. This chain connects TRBV6-2 or TRBV6-3 to TRBJ2-1; TRBD2 aligns across 12 bases. Germline values: CDR1 MNHEY, CDR2 SVGEGT. This CDR3 has 20 residues. V lost 2 bases to trimming and J lost 6 bases; unmatched junction nucleotides: 17. CDR3 DNA sequence: TGTGCCAGCAGTTACAGTGCTTTGAATCGACTAGCGGGAGTTCGCAATGAGCAGTTCTTC. This encodes CASSYSALNRLAGVRNEQFF.

This clonotype has only a few counts. The CDR3 DNA reads as TGCGCCAGCAGCCATGATTACAGCTACGAGCAGTACTTC. It encodes CASSHDYSYEQYF. The chain recombines TRBV5-1 with TRBJ2-7, with unresolved D. Germline values: CDR1 SGHRS, CDR2 YFSETQ. The V end was cut by 4 bases, the J end by 3 bases, with 11 bases between. The CDR3 loop spans 13 amino acids.

This clonotype appeared a few times. A junction end diverges from the germline sequence, so it may reflect a read error. The rearrangement links TRBV20-1 to TRBJ2-3; 7 nucleotides line up with TRBD2. CDR1 is DFQATT, CDR2 SNEGSKA, per germline (reference sequence). This CDR3 contains 11 residues. CDR3 sequence: CSAQPGEGTHF. The CDR3 DNA reads TGCAGTGCTCAACCCGGGGAGGGCACGCATTTT.

This clonotype was observed at least ten times. V usage is TRBV27 and J usage is TRBJ2-5; D perhaps matches TRBD1 (6 bases). Germline V gives CDR1 MNHEY, CDR2 SMNVEV (reference sequence). V lost 4 bases, J lost 3 bases, and 9 bases lay in between. This CDR3 spans 13 amino acids. This CDR3 reads CASSWRQEETQYF. CDR3 bases: TGTGCCAGCAGTTGGAGACAGGAAGAGACCCAGTACTTC.

The gene calls are TRBV5-4 and TRBJ2-7, with 8 bases fitting TRBD1. The germline V gene has CDR1 SGHNT and CDR2 YYREEE (reference sequence). The CDR3 totals 13 residues. V was clipped by 0 bases and J by 5 bases; unmatched bases: 1. In DNA, the CDR3 is TGTGCCAGCAGCTTGGAGACAGGGGACGAGCAGTACTTC. Translated: CASSLETGDEQYF.

V gene TRBV7-2 combines with J gene TRBJ1-1, with D unresolved. Trimming pared 8 bases from V and 1 base from J, leaving 17 bases between. The CDR3 is made up of 15 amino acids. Germline lookup yields CDR1 SGHTA and CDR2 FQGNSA. The CDR3 DNA reads TGTGCCAGCCTAGCTACGAGGGTTAGGAACACTGAAGCTTTCTTT. This codes for CASLATRVRNTEAFF. Full variable domain (remainder filled in from reference TRBV7-2 and TRBJ1-1): GAGVSQSPSNKVTEKGKDVELRCDPISGHTALYWYRQSLGQGLEFLIYFQGNSAPDKSGLPSDRFSAERTGGSVSTLTIQRTQQEDSAVYLCASLATRVRNTEAFFGQGTRLTVV.

This chain links TRBV9 with TRBJ2-7, with a possible D match to TRBD1 (6 bases). The germline V gene has CDR1 SGDLS and CDR2 YYNGEE. Trimming removed 0 bases at V and 2 bases at J, with 12 bases between. This CDR3 region has 15 residues. Here the CDR3 reads CASSVAGDSTYEQYF. CDR3 coding DNA: TGTGCCAGCAGCGTAGCAGGGGATTCAACCTACGAGCAGTACTTC.

The chain joins TRBV24-1 to TRBJ2-2; D is possibly TRBD1 (6 bases). This CDR3 region has 16 residues. Germline V gene data show CDR1 as KGHDR and CDR2 as SFDVKD. The V and J ends lost 5 bases and 2 bases respectively, with 14 bases between them. CDR3 protein: CATSASDRFNTGELFF. CDR3 DNA: TGTGCCACCAGTGCCTCGGACAGATTTAACACCGGGGAGCTGTTTTTT.

This clonotype was picked up a small number of times. The chain employs TRBV7-2 and TRBJ1-4, with D perhaps TRBD1 (5 bases). V lost 1 base to trimming and J lost 12 bases, with 15 bases between them. This CDR3 spans 14 amino acids. CDR1 and CDR2 (germline): SGHTA, FQGNSA. CDR3: CASSLGAAGLELFF. DNA for the CDR3: TGTGCCAGCAGCTTAGGTGCGGCAGGGTTGGAACTGTTTTTT.

The chain employs TRBV7-8 and TRBJ2-2, with D maybe TRBD2 (5 bases). V lost 5 bases, J lost 4 bases, and 14 bases lay in between. From germline, CDR1 is SGHVS and CDR2 FQNEAQ. There are 15 residues in the CDR3. The CDR3 DNA sequence: TGTGCCAGCAGCCAGAGCGCGGGTCCCACCGGGGAGCTGTTTTTT. Translation gives CASSQSAGPTGELFF.